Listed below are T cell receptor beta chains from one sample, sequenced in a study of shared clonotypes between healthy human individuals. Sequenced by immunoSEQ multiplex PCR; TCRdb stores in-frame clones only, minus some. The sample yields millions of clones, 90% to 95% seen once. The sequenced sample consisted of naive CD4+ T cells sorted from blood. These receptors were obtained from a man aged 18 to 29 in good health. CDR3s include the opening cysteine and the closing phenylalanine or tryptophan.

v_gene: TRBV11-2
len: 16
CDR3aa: CASSLSPGQGVSGYTF

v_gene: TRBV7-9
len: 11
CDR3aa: CASGQGETQYF

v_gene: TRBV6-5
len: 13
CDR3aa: CASSAVYTGEQYF

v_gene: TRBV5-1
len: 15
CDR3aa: CASSSTGTGWSEQYF

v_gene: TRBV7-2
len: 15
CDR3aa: CASSLAPSPNYGYTF

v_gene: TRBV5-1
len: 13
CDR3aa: CASMVRGSTEAFF

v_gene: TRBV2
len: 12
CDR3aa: CASSTVNTEAFF

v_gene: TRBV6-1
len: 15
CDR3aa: CASSPGGLSNEKLFF

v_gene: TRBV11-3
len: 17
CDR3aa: CASSSQKNRASGNTIYF

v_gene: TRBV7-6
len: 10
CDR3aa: CGDGSYEQYF

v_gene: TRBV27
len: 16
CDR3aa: CASSPRLAGESYEQYF

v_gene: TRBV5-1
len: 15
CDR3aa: CASRPGTSGINEQFF

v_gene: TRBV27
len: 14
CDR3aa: CASSSQGVGTEAFF

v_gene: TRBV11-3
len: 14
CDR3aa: CASSFGQGSTEAFF

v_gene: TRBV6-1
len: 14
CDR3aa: CASSSGSGVNEQFF

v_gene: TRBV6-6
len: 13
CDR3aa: CASRGHLNTEAFF

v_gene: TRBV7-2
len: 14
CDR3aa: CASSLEQGGNTIYF

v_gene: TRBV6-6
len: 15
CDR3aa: CASSYGWASTYEQYF

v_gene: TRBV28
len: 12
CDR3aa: CASSLPWRPQHF

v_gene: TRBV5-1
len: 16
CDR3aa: CASSLDLRTELYEQYF

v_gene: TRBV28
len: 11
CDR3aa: CATTANYGYTF

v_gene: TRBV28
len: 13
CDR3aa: CASSLNGQGGWYF

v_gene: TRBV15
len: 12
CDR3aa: CATHPLPPRELF

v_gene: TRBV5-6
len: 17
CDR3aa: CASSLELAHRNYYGYTF

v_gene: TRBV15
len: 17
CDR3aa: CATSSRTSGGSRYEQYF

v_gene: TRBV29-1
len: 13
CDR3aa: CSVGTSGRNEQYF

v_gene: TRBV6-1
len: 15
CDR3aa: CASSAGFGSQETQYF

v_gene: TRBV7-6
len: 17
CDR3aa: CASSLMASGSTSHEQFF

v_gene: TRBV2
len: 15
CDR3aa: CASSEAVGTASPYTF

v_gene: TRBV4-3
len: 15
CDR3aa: CASSQDGGRGYEQYF

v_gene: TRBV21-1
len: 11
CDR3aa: CPYPSGNTIYF

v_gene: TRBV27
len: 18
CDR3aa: CASSPRWGRLELEETQYF

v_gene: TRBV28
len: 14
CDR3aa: CASTLTGGYTEAFF

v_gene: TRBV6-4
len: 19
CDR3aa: CASRHPRGARPSGANVLTF

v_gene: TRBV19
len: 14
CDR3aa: CASSGTSGTYEQYF

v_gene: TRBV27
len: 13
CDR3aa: CASWPTGVHEQFF

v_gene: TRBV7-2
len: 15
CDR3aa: CASSLPLAGTNEQFF

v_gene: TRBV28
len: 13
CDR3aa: CATRDTWEETQYF

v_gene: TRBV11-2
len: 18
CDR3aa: CASSLGTRTRSVLDTQYF